This is a list of T cell receptor beta chains from one sample in a study of blood T cell repertoires in COVID-19. Sequenced by immunoSEQ multiplex PCR; TCRdb stores in-frame clones only, minus some. The profile shows some 170,000 clones, 81% of them singletons. The specimen was peripheral blood. The source of these receptors is a human donor in a cohort sampled during active COVID-19. Both conserved end residues are part of each CDR3. D genes are given only for firm matches. Expanded clones get a size class; other rows say once, few or many, or leave the size out.

d_call: NA; v_call: TRBV3-1/TRBV3-2; cdr3_length: 13; clone_size: NA; j_call: TRBJ1-5; cdr3_aa: CASSQSLNQPQHF; cdr3_nt: TGTGCCAGCAGCCAATCTCTCAATCAGCCCCAGCATTTT
d_call: NA; v_call: TRBV28; cdr3_length: 16; clone_size: NA; j_call: TRBJ1-1; cdr3_aa: CAGARGGVGMNTEAFF; cdr3_nt: TGTGCCGGAGCACGGGGGGGCGTAGGGATGAACACTGAAGCTTTCTTT
d_call: NA; v_call: TRBV7-9; cdr3_length: 14; clone_size: NA; j_call: TRBJ2-1; cdr3_aa: CATARGGTYNEQFF; cdr3_nt: TGTGCCACGGCCAGGGGTGGCACCTACAATGAGCAGTTCTTC
d_call: NA; v_call: TRBV7-2; cdr3_length: 14; clone_size: once; j_call: TRBJ2-7; cdr3_aa: CASSVGLGFYEQYF; cdr3_nt: TGTGCCAGCAGCGTTGGACTCGGGTTTTACGAGCAGTACTTC
d_call: NA; v_call: TRBV7-8; cdr3_length: 15; clone_size: NA; j_call: TRBJ1-3; cdr3_aa: CASSLLEFSGNTIYF; cdr3_nt: TGTGCCAGCAGCTTACTTGAGTTTTCTGGAAACACCATATATTTT
d_call: TRBD2; v_call: TRBV30; cdr3_length: 15; clone_size: NA; j_call: TRBJ2-5; cdr3_aa: CAWSVAASGTETQYF; cdr3_nt: TGTGCCTGGAGTGTAGCGGCTAGCGGGACGGAGACCCAGTACTTC
d_call: TRBD1; v_call: TRBV10-3; cdr3_length: 15; clone_size: NA; j_call: TRBJ1-1; cdr3_aa: CAISERTGGETEAFF; cdr3_nt: TGTGCCATCAGTGAGCGGACAGGGGGGGAGACTGAAGCTTTCTTT
d_call: TRBD2; v_call: TRBV2; cdr3_length: 16; clone_size: NA; j_call: TRBJ2-2; cdr3_aa: CASSVASGGNTGELFF; cdr3_nt: TGTGCCAGCAGTGTGGCTAGCGGGGGTAACACCGGGGAGCTGTTTTTT
d_call: TRBD2; v_call: TRBV6-2/TRBV6-3; cdr3_length: 14; clone_size: NA; j_call: TRBJ2-1; cdr3_aa: CASSPTGTTREQFF; cdr3_nt: TGTGCCAGCAGTCCCACCGGGACTACAAGAGAGCAGTTCTTC
d_call: NA; v_call: TRBV7-2; cdr3_length: 14; clone_size: NA; j_call: TRBJ2-3; cdr3_aa: CASSLVRATDTQYF; cdr3_nt: TGTGCCAGCAGCTTGGTGAGAGCCACAGATACGCAGTATTTT
d_call: TRBD2; v_call: TRBV3-1/TRBV3-2; cdr3_length: 15; clone_size: NA; j_call: TRBJ2-7; cdr3_aa: CASSPVQAGEHEQYF; cdr3_nt: TGTGCCAGCAGCCCCGTTCAGGCGGGAGAGCACGAGCAGTACTTC
d_call: TRBD1; v_call: TRBV2; cdr3_length: 14; clone_size: NA; j_call: TRBJ1-2; cdr3_aa: CASGVGTGNYGYTF; cdr3_nt: TGTGCCAGCGGGGTTGGGACAGGCAACTATGGCTACACCTTC
d_call: NA; v_call: TRBV19; cdr3_length: 13; clone_size: NA; j_call: TRBJ2-7; cdr3_aa: CASSIELAYEQYF; cdr3_nt: TGTGCCAGTAGTATTGAACTAGCCTACGAGCAGTACTTC
d_call: TRBD1; v_call: TRBV5-1; cdr3_length: 15; clone_size: NA; j_call: TRBJ1-3; cdr3_aa: CASSSTGSSGNTIYF; cdr3_nt: TGCGCCAGCAGCTCGACAGGGAGCTCTGGAAACACCATATATTTT
d_call: NA; v_call: TRBV20-1; cdr3_length: 11; clone_size: once; j_call: TRBJ2-5; cdr3_aa: CSARSRETQYF; cdr3_nt: TGCAGTGCTAGATCGAGAGAGACCCAGTACTTC
d_call: NA; v_call: TRBV9; cdr3_length: 15; clone_size: NA; j_call: TRBJ2-6; cdr3_aa: CASSVGTPGANVLTF; cdr3_nt: TGTGCCAGCAGCGTCGGGACTCCTGGGGCCAACGTCCTGACTTTC
d_call: NA; v_call: TRBV28; cdr3_length: 17; clone_size: NA; j_call: TRBJ1-2; cdr3_aa: CASSPRVGDQANYGYTF; cdr3_nt: TGTGCCAGCAGTCCCCGGGTAGGTGACCAAGCTAACTATGGCTACACCTTC
d_call: NA; v_call: TRBV27; cdr3_length: 12; clone_size: few; j_call: TRBJ1-5; cdr3_aa: CASSSGNQPQHF; cdr3_nt: TGTGCCAGCAGTTCGGGGAATCAGCCCCAGCATTTT
d_call: TRBD1; v_call: TRBV19; cdr3_length: 13; clone_size: NA; j_call: TRBJ1-2; cdr3_aa: CASSGDRVYGYTF; cdr3_nt: TGTGCCAGTAGCGGTGACAGGGTCTATGGCTACACCTTC
d_call: NA; v_call: TRBV2; cdr3_length: 11; clone_size: NA; j_call: TRBJ2-7; cdr3_aa: CASSRGQEQYF; cdr3_nt: TGTGCCAGCAGTCGGGGACAAGAGCAGTACTTC
d_call: TRBD1; v_call: TRBV6-5; cdr3_length: 16; clone_size: many; j_call: TRBJ2-7; cdr3_aa: CASSYSRTGDSYEQYF; cdr3_nt: TGTGCCAGCAGTTACTCGCGGACAGGGGACTCCTACGAGCAGTACTTC
d_call: NA; v_call: TRBV28; cdr3_length: 14; clone_size: NA; j_call: TRBJ2-1; cdr3_aa: CASTFRGGSNEQFF; cdr3_nt: TGTGCCAGCACTTTTAGGGGAGGTTCCAATGAGCAGTTCTTC
d_call: TRBD2; v_call: TRBV6-2/TRBV6-3; cdr3_length: 13; clone_size: NA; j_call: TRBJ2-7; cdr3_aa: CASSLSGVYEQYF; cdr3_nt: TGTGCCAGCAGTCTTAGCGGGGTCTACGAGCAGTACTTC
d_call: NA; v_call: TRBV18; cdr3_length: 14; clone_size: NA; j_call: TRBJ1-5; cdr3_aa: CASSKGSREQPQHF; cdr3_nt: TGTGCCAGCTCTAAAGGTAGCAGAGAACAGCCCCAGCATTTT
d_call: TRBD1; v_call: TRBV30; cdr3_length: 17; clone_size: few; j_call: TRBJ2-6; cdr3_aa: CAWSADRVRSGANVLTF; cdr3_nt: TGTGCCTGGAGTGCAGACAGGGTCCGCTCTGGGGCCAACGTCCTGACTTTC
d_call: TRBD2; v_call: TRBV3-1/TRBV3-2; cdr3_length: 18; clone_size: NA; j_call: TRBJ2-5; cdr3_aa: CASSSGTSGASYQETQYF; cdr3_nt: TGTGCCAGCAGCTCCGGGACTAGCGGGGCTTCGTACCAAGAGACCCAGTACTTC
d_call: NA; v_call: TRBV5-4; cdr3_length: 17; clone_size: NA; j_call: TRBJ2-3; cdr3_aa: CASSLEGRPKVTDTQYF; cdr3_nt: TGTGCCAGCAGCTTGGAAGGCAGGCCCAAAGTCACAGATACGCAGTATTTT
d_call: NA; v_call: TRBV6-5; cdr3_length: 11; clone_size: NA; j_call: TRBJ2-1; cdr3_aa: CASSPGDKQFF; cdr3_nt: TGTGCCAGCAGCCCCGGAGATAAGCAGTTCTTC
d_call: NA; v_call: TRBV9; cdr3_length: 15; clone_size: NA; j_call: TRBJ1-1; cdr3_aa: CASSPIPTDGTEAFF; cdr3_nt: TGTGCCAGCAGCCCAATCCCGACAGACGGTACTGAAGCTTTCTTT
d_call: TRBD2; v_call: TRBV27; cdr3_length: 14; clone_size: NA; j_call: TRBJ2-7; cdr3_aa: CASSLLAASYEQYF; cdr3_nt: TGTGCCAGCAGTTTACTAGCGGCATCCTACGAGCAGTACTTC